This TCR beta chain appears in the sequencing data of a study of T-cell reconstitution after alpha-beta-depleted transplantation in children. Points from the study as a whole: By about two months after transplant, alpha-beta T cells reportedly arose from several hundred graft clones that had expanded.

This clonotype was recorded at least ten times. What it recognizes is unknown. TCRbeta library construction was performed incorporating unique molecular identifiers. TCRdb called the PCR reads again in MiXCR, with one record for every CDR3 protein. The data hold about 600,000 distinct CDR3 sequences, with around 13% observed a single time. The V gene's germline CDR1 is DFQATT and CDR2 SNEGSKA (reference sequence). The CDR3 contains 16 residues. The junction had 12 bases not matched to a gene; V was cut back by 6 bases and J by 2 bases. This specimen was PBMCs, mostly from graft donor cells, taken 360 days after TCRalphabeta/CD19-depleted stem cell transplant. The receptor was isolated from a male patient younger than 18 who had a stem cell transplant for acute myeloid leukemia, so the T cells may come from the graft donor. The rearrangement joins TRBV20-1 to TRBJ2-3; 9 bases are shared with TRBD1. The CDR3 sequence is CSAGGQGLPSTDTQYF. CDR3 nucleotides: TGCAGTGCGGGGGGACAGGGACTACCGTCCACAGATACGCAGTATTTT.